A selection of T cell receptor beta chains follows, all from one sample in a study of cytomegalovirus exposure and HLA in healthy donors. Sequenced by immunoSEQ multiplex PCR; TCRdb stores in-frame clones only, minus some. The table has approximately 220,000 clones, around nine tenths seen once. The specimen sequenced was PBMCs. These receptor sequences come from a man aged 18 to 35 in good health and CMV-seronegative. Each CDR3 is given with its conserved first and last residue. Each record gives: clone size, J gene, V gene, CDR3 protein. Only some rows state a clone size, as once, few, many or a class for expanded clones.

NA TRBJ2-5 TRBV9 CASSVSPTQQETQYF
NA TRBJ1-1 TRBV27 CASSFFMAGNTEAFF
NA TRBJ1-2 TRBV27 CASSLGGRYGYTF
NA TRBJ1-6 TRBV28 CATTLGGDNSPLHF
NA TRBJ1-1 TRBV7-2 CASSPGMREAFF
NA TRBJ1-5 TRBV25-1 CASSLTGKNQPQHF
NA TRBJ2-1 TRBV28 CASSMWGQSGEQFF
NA TRBJ2-5 TRBV4-2 CASSYHGLAGTQETQYF
NA TRBJ2-5 TRBV6-5 CASSYQMQGGETQYF
NA TRBJ2-7 TRBV28 CASARDSSYEQYF
NA TRBJ2-7 TRBV7-9 CASSLSAGTSYEQYF
NA TRBJ1-3 TRBV11-2 CASSLTQGAGNTIYF
NA TRBJ2-5 TRBV30 CAWRGIAGSWQETQYF
NA TRBJ1-2 TRBV9 CASSPGQGNYGYTF
NA TRBJ1-5 TRBV4-3 CASSQDSGDQPQHF
once TRBJ1-2 TRBV27 CASSFSGGPGYTF
NA TRBJ1-1 TRBV29-1 CSVEGLLGRMNTEAFF
NA TRBJ2-3 TRBV9 CASSPSTMDTQYF
NA TRBJ1-2 TRBV7-2 CASSLDRAVYTF
NA TRBJ2-7 TRBV27 CASSFGLAYEQYF
NA TRBJ1-4 TRBV28 CASSLLDPGRSQNEKLFF
few TRBJ2-7 TRBV5-4 CASSLGLADEQYF
NA TRBJ2-7 TRBV7-2 CASSLLTGADEQYF
NA TRBJ2-7 TRBV2 CASSRTGYEQYF
NA TRBJ2-2 TRBV29-1 CSGRLAGELFF
once TRBJ1-2 TRBV11-2 CASSGWDTYGYTF
NA TRBJ2-5 TRBV20-1 CSARLQETQYF
many TRBJ1-2 TRBV4-1 CASSQVQGSGYTF
NA TRBJ2-7 TRBV12-5 CARIWDRGTYEQYF
NA TRBJ2-7 TRBV27 CASSLTRGYEQYF